Each of the 19 T cell receptor beta chains below was sequenced from the same sample in a study of beta chain features in type 1 diabetes (dated by TCRdb to the late 2010s). Overall study results and their limits: In all four CD4+ subsets, TCRB CDR3 length was moderately but significantly shorter in type 1 diabetes patients.

Library creation used the immunoSEQ multiplex PCR assay. The High Capacity cDNA Reverse Transcription Kit was used to reverse transcribe all of the isolated RNA, meaning that expressed TCRB transcripts were what got sequenced. TCRdb re-hosts the immuneACCESS table, in-frame sequences only. Its copies lack some clones; in the studies checked, an unresolved V gene accounts for under half of them, and the cause for the rest is not known. A total of hundreds of thousands of clones appear in this sample, approximately 10% of them only once. The top ten constitute roughly 0.017% of the sample. No antigen is known for these receptors. Sequences were obtained from naive CD4+ T cells from blood. Taken with the paper, the label for cell subset or site translates to: true naive CD4+ T cells. Receptors were obtained from a man aged 30-40 years with type 1 diabetes.

This chain joins TRBV7-2 and TRBJ1-5; 7 nucleotides agree with TRBD1. The CDR3 contains 16 residues. Trimming took 4 bases from V and 0 from J; bases not matched to a gene: 6. Per germline, CDR1 SGHTA and CDR2 FQGNSA. The DNA of the CDR3 is TGTGCCAGCAGCTCGGGACAGCTATATAGCAATCAGCCCCAGCATTTT. This gives the protein CASSSGQLYSNQPQHF.

This clone has more than one count but fewer than ten. The DNA for the CDR3 is TGTGCCAGCAGGCCGACTAGCGGGGGGTACAATGAGCAGTTCTTC. As protein: CASRPTSGGYNEQFF. The chain uses TRBV2 and TRBJ2-1; 13 bases are shared with TRBD2. The germline gives CDR1 SNHLY, CDR2 FYNNEI. Unmatched junction bases numbered 3, after V lost 6 bases and J lost 4 bases. This CDR3 is 15 amino acids long.

The chain's CDR3 is CASSPTASSYNEQFF. DNA of the CDR3: TGTGCCAGCTCACCCACAGCCAGCTCCTACAATGAGCAGTTCTTC. The chain carries TRBV18 and TRBJ2-1, with no clear D. CDR1 is KGHSH, CDR2 LQKENI, per germline. The CDR3 has 15 residues. The ends were cut back, 3 bases at V and 0 bases at J, with 9 bases in the middle.

CDR3 DNA sequence: TGTGCCAGCAGTCAAGGCGGGGTGAACACTGAAGCTTTCTTT. Its translation is CASSQGGVNTEAFF. The V gene is TRBV5-4, the J gene TRBJ1-1, with D hard to call. The germline gives CDR1 SGHNT, CDR2 YYREEE (reference sequence). V dropped 5 bases and J dropped 0 bases, with 11 bases sitting between them. The CDR3 spans 14 residues.

This clone has more than one count but fewer than ten. The rearrangement uses TRBV11-1 and TRBJ2-5; the match to TRBD2 covers 16 bases. V gave up 6 bases and J gave up 5 bases; unmatched junction bases: 15. This CDR3 has 19 residues. CDR1 is SGHAT and CDR2 is FQDESV in the germline V gene (reference sequence). The CDR3 is CASSRPGTSGGDIHETQYF. CDR3 sequence (DNA): TGTGCCAGCAGTCGACCTGGGACTAGCGGGGGGGACATCCATGAGACCCAGTACTTC.

This sequence joins TRBV7-9 and TRBJ1-1, with D unresolved. The CDR3 is made up of 12 amino acids. The V gene's germline CDR1 is SEHNR and CDR2 FQNEAQ (reference sequence). V lost 5 bases and J lost 1, with 5 bases in between. DNA of the CDR3: TGTGCCAGCAGCCCCAGGAACACTGAAGCTTTCTTT. Protein product: CASSPRNTEAFF.

The V and J genes are TRBV6-1 and TRBJ2-3; tentative D call: TRBD2 (5 bases). V lost 7 bases, J lost 3 bases, and 8 bases lay in between. CDR3 length equals 12 residues. From germline, CDR1 is MNHNS and CDR2 SASEGT. The CDR3: CASMPGTDTQYF. CDR3 bases: TGTGCCAGCATGCCGGGAACAGATACGCAGTATTTT.

About this clone itself: Compared with germline, one end of the junction differs, possibly owing to a read error. The CDR3 coding sequence is TGTGCCAGCAGCCCCGCCACAAATACGCAGTATTTT. Translation gives CASSPATNTQYF. The rearrangement joins TRBV9 to TRBJ2-3, with D unresolved. This CDR3 contains 12 residues. In germline, CDR1 is SGDLS, CDR2 YYNGEE. The full variable domain, completed using reference TRBV9 and TRBJ2-3, is DSGVTQTPKHLITATGQRVTLRCSPRSGDLSVYWYQQSLDQGLQFLIQYYNGEERAKGNILERFSAQQFPDLHSELNLSSLELGDSALYFCASSPATNTQYFGPGTRLTVL.

This clone was observed a handful of times. V usage is TRBV9 and J usage is TRBJ2-1; a possible D gene is TRBD1 (6 bases). The germline gives CDR1 SGDLS, CDR2 YYNGEE. This CDR3 spans 15 amino acids. V was trimmed by 1 base and J by 5 bases, leaving 13 bases between them. The DNA of the CDR3 is TGTGCCAGCAGCGTACAGGGGAGTGGGAACAATGAGCAGTTCTTC. Residues: CASSVQGSGNNEQFF.

This clone was found a few times. This chain links TRBV7-3 with TRBJ2-3; a possible D gene is TRBD2 (5 bases). Looked up from germline, CDR1 is SGHTA and CDR2 is FQGTGA. The CDR3 consists of 14 residues. V lost 3 bases and J lost 2, with 9 bases in between. As DNA, the CDR3 is TGTGCCAGCAGCTTGAGCGGTTCCACAGATACGCAGTATTTT. Protein sequence: CASSLSGSTDTQYF.

This clone has a handful of counts. The CDR3: CASSLEGVAWEKLFF. The CDR3, as DNA: TGTGCCAGCAGCCTCGAGGGCGTAGCATGGGAAAAACTGTTTTTT. The chain carries TRBV7-9 and TRBJ1-4; D is unclear. This CDR3 region has 15 residues. Germline CDR1 is SEHNR and CDR2 is FQNEAQ (reference sequence). V shed 5 bases and J shed 8 bases, with 18 bases lying between them.

The chain couples TRBV7-9 to TRBJ1-4; no clear D. This CDR3 contains 18 residues. Germline V gene lookup returns CDR1 SEHNR and CDR2 FQNEAQ (reference sequence). The V gene lost 6 bases and the J gene lost 0 bases, with 20 bases spanning the gap. Here the CDR3 reads CASRLVSVLRSTNEKLFF. Written as DNA, the CDR3 is TGTGCCAGCAGACTAGTGTCCGTCTTGCGGTCAACTAATGAAAAACTGTTTTTT.

This clone was found a few times. The J gene is TRBJ1-3, the V gene TRBV4-2; 8 bases map to TRBD1. V lost 0 bases to trimming and J lost 0 bases; unmatched junction nucleotides: 7. Germline values: CDR1 LGHNA, CDR2 YNFKEQ. This CDR3 has 18 amino acids. Here the CDR3 DNA reads TGTGCCAGCAGCCAAGAACCAGGACAGGGTTTCTCTGGAAACACCATATATTTT. Protein: CASSQEPGQGFSGNTIYF.

This clone was counted between two and nine times. CDR3 DNA: TGTGCCAGCTCACCCAACCACCGGTCCCAAGAGACCCAGTACTTC. Protein product: CASSPNHRSQETQYF. This chain connects TRBV18 to TRBJ2-5; D is uncertain. This CDR3 has 15 amino acids. Between the trimmed V and J ends, which lost 3 bases and 1 base, there was a span of 12 bases. The germline CDR1 and CDR2 sequences are KGHSH and LQKENI.

This clone was observed a few times. The chain couples TRBV4-3 to TRBJ2-2, with 7 bases lining up with TRBD1. V lost 1 base, J lost 6 bases, and 5 bases stayed unmatched. Germline CDR1 is LGHNA and CDR2 is YSLEER. This CDR3 has 15 residues. This chain's CDR3 is CASSQGPDRAGELFF. In DNA, the CDR3 is TGCGCCAGCAGCCAAGGCCCCGACAGGGCCGGGGAGCTGTTTTTT.

The chain uses TRBV11-2 and TRBJ1-1; D is perhaps TRBD1 (5 bases). Germline V gives CDR1 SGHAT, CDR2 FQNNGV. The V gene lost 5 bases and the J gene lost 3 bases, with 25 bases spanning the gap. The CDR3 sequence is 18 residues long. The CDR3 DNA reads TGTGCCAGCAGCCCGGGAGGGGCGACCAGATTCGTCGACACTGAAGCTTTCTTT. This sequence encodes CASSPGGATRFVDTEAFF.

This chain connects TRBV7-8 to TRBJ2-5, with D possibly matching TRBD1 (6 bases). The CDR3 is 14 residues long. Germline V gene data show CDR1 as SGHVS and CDR2 as FQNEAQ. V gave up 5 bases and J gave up 2 bases, with 12 bases separating them. CDR3 sequence: CASSRRGDQETQYF. The CDR3 DNA reads TGTGCCAGCAGCCGCAGGGGCGATCAAGAGACCCAGTACTTC.

Details on this clone: The same CDR3 can be traced to other DNA sequences in this sample. The chain recombines TRBV28 with TRBJ2-7, with D tentatively TRBD2 (5 bases). This CDR3 region has 12 residues. V lost 9 bases to trimming and J lost 2 bases, with 11 bases between them. The germline CDR1 and CDR2 sequences are MDHEN and SYDVKM. CDR3 loop: CASSRGTYEQYF. CDR3 sequence (DNA): TGTGCCAGTTCCCGAGGGACCTACGAGCAGTACTTC.

This clone was detected a few times. DNA of the CDR3: TGTGCCAGCAGCTTAATTCAGGATAATTCACCCCTCCACTTT. It encodes CASSLIQDNSPLHF. This chain uses TRBV7-9 with TRBJ1-6; D not resolved. With 2 bases removed from V and 5 bases from J, the gap between germline ends came to 7 bases. Germline V gene lookup returns CDR1 SEHNR and CDR2 FQNEAQ (reference sequence). CDR3 length: 14 amino acids. Together with reference TRBV7-9 and TRBJ1-6, the CDR3 gives the full variable domain: DTGVSQNPRHKITKRGQNVTFRCDPISEHNRLYWYRQTLGQGPEFLTYFQNEAQLEKSRLLSDRFSAERPKGSFSTLEIQRTEQGDSAMYLCASSLIQDNSPLHFGNGTRLTVT.